This entry concerns a single T cell receptor (beta chain). The record originates from a study of CD8 T cells in Susac syndrome. The CDR3 covers 15 residues. Germline lookup yields CDR1 SQVTM and CDR2 ANQGSEA. Unmatched junction bases numbered 6, after V lost 1 base and J lost 2 bases. When the RNA was reverse transcribed, random hexamers were used with an input of about 0.45 to 1 ug. TCRdb re-called the immunoSEQ multiplex PCR reads through MiXCR, storing one row per CDR3 protein. Of fewer than 350,000 distinct CDR3 sequences listed, about 82% were seen once; the top ten hold about 0.22%. This receptor was obtained from a human donor with multiple sclerosis. The sample consisted of CD8+ T cells from PBMCs. This chain links TRBV29-1 with TRBJ2-7, with 9 bases fitting TRBD1. The CDR3 DNA reads as TGCAGCGTTGAAGCCGCGGGACAGGGACCCTACGAGCAGTACTTC. As protein: CSVEAAGQGPYEQYF.